This T cell receptor (beta chain) was recovered during a study of T cell changes during pregnancy in multiple sclerosis. CDR1 ENHRY and CDR2 SYGVKD come from the germline V gene. V dropped 4 bases and J dropped 4; count of bases not matched to a gene: 5. CDR3 length equals 14 residues. Only in-frame clones appear in the TCRdb table, and some are missing; sequencing was by immunoSEQ multiplex PCR. The sample carries about 64,000 clones, over 85% recorded once. The input for sequencing was peripheral blood, taken in the second trimester of pregnancy. This TCR came from a female donor with multiple sclerosis, enrolled in a pregnancy study. The J gene is TRBJ1-1, the V gene TRBV10-3, with TRBD1 matching over 8 bases. CDR3 residues: CAISGAGGSTEAFF. The CDR3 nucleotides read TGTGCCATCAGTGGAGCAGGGGGCAGCACTGAAGCTTTCTTT.